This entry describes one TCR beta chain. Its antigen remains unidentified. It has no much larger one-base neighbor in the sample; base qualities were not kept. PBMCs were separated by density centrifugation and stained for CD3, CD4 and CD8, after which CD4+ and CD8+ T cells were sorted on a FACSAria. Scalp biopsies and blood samples were provided by unaffected controls. This sample was included in a study of CD8+ T cells in alopecia areata (dated by TCRdb to 2016 to 2018). Some background on the complete study: In both human patients and the C3H/HeJ mouse model, the study applied high-throughput TCRbeta sequencing to look at T cell clonal expansion in alopecia areata. Scalp tissue and sorted CD4+ and CD8+ peripheral blood T cells from patchy and totalis/universalis alopecia areata patients and from healthy controls were covered by human TCRbeta sequencing. Scalp clonality was compared among normal scalp (n=4), patchy alopecia areata scalp (n=8), and alopecia totalis/universalis scalp (n=8). RNA was obtained with the PAXgene miRNA kit for fixed scalp, the miRNeasy kit for PBMCs, and the RNeasy kit for mouse skin. Amplification of TCRbeta CDR3 regions was done by immunoSEQ multiplex PCR using 35 Vbeta forward primers and 13 Jbeta reverse primers.

The CDR3 runs 15 residues from the cysteine to the phenylalanine. CDR3 DNA only is kept here, 45 bases in frame from base 1. The germline ends are 11 bases apart after V is trimmed by 3 bases and J by 2 bases. CDR1 is given as SQVTM and CDR2 as ANQGSEA, both from the germline V gene. What the research found in general, with its limitations: Shared TCR sequences between patients were less evident than in mice, which may be partly attributable to HLA diversity in the patient population. Unlike mouse skin, where gammadelta T cells dominate, normal human skin contains resident alphabeta T cells that get sequenced too, which complicates analysis of the scalp TCR repertoire. Lesional scalp, especially in alopecia totalis/universalis, showed higher clonality and more expanded CD8+ clones than normal scalp, suggesting antigenic drive.

The protocol used for the library was the immunoSEQ multiplex PCR assay. For TCR sequencing, RNA was extracted from every sample and reverse transcribed into cDNA to serve as template. First-strand cDNA was synthesized with SuperScript III using a 2:1 mix of oligo-dT and random hexamers. A synthetic immune receptor repertoire was used to measure amplification bias, and any remaining bias was corrected computationally. The original methods were these. Raw reads were preprocessed to remove errors, and CDR3 was defined by IMGT conventions from the conserved cysteine to phenylalanine. Clonality was computed by normalizing Shannon entropy by log2 of the number of productive unique TCRs and subtracting the result from 1. Scalp TCRbeta sequences were cross-referenced with sorted blood CD4 and CD8 repertoires so that the CD4 or CD8 identity of scalp clones could be inferred. Here the immuneACCESS table is served through TCRdb, limited to in-frame sequences with V and J called. Missing clones are a known gap in these copies; in checked studies unresolved V genes cover under half, and the rest lacks a known reason. The DNA was the basis for D and trimming; V, J and clone size are from that table. The sample contains 140,000 to 150,000 clones, roughly 60% of them found a single time. The ten top clones hold about 40% of the sample.

The receptor was derived from a human donor in good health. The receptor chain draws on TRBV29-1 and TRBJ2-6; TRBD2 is a possible D gene, resting on 6 matching bases. What was sequenced was CD8+ T cells sorted from blood. The DNA is as follows: TGCAGCGTTGAGGAGGGGCTACCTGGGGCCAACGTCCTGACTTTC. It codes for CSVEEGLPGANVLTF.